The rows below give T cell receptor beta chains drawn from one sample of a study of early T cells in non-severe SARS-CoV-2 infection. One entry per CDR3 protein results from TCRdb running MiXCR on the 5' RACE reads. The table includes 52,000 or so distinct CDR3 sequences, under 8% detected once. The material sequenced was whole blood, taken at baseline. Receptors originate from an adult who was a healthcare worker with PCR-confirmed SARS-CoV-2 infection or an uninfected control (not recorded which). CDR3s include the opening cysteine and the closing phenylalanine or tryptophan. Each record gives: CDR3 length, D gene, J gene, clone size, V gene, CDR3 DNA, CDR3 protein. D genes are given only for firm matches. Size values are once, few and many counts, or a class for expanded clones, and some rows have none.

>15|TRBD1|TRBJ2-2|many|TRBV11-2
TGTGCCAGCAGCTCGGACAGGGTCGACACCGGGGAGCTGTTTTTT
CASSSDRVDTGELFF
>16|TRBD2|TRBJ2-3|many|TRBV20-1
TGCAGTGCCTACAGGACTAGCGGGGGGTTCACAGATACGCAGTATTTT
CSAYRTSGGFTDTQYF
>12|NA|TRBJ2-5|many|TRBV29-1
TGCAGCGTTAAGCCGGGGGAAGAGACCCAGTACTTC
CSVKPGEETQYF
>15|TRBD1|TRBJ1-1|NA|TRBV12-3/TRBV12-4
TGTGCCAGCAGTTTAGAACAGGGGGCGGGCACTGAAGCTTTCTTT
CASSLEQGAGTEAFF
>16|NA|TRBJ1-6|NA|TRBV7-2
TGTGCCAGCAGCTTAGTGGGGGACTCCTATAATTCACCCCTCCACTTT
CASSLVGDSYNSPLHF
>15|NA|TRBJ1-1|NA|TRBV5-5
TGTGCCAGCAGCTTGTTGGCCGGCACGGAGTTAAAAGCTTTCTTT
CASSLLAGTELKAFF
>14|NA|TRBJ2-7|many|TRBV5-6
TGTGCCAGCAGCTACAACTTGGGGTCCTACGAGCAGTACTTC
CASSYNLGSYEQYF
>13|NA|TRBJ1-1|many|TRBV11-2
TGTGCCAGCAGACCCTTCCCGGGGACTGAAGCTTTCTTT
CASRPFPGTEAFF
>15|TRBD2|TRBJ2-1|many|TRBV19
TGTGCCAGTAGTATACAACTAGCGGGCGGGAATGAGCAGTTCTTC
CASSIQLAGGNEQFF
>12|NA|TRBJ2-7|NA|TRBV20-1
TGCAGTGCTAGGCTCGTAGAGTACGAGCAGTACTTC
CSARLVEYEQYF
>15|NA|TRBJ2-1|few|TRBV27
NA
CASSSSAGARNEQFF
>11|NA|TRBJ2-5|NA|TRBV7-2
TGTGCCAGCAGCCCCGGACCCATAAAGTACTTC
CASSPGPIKYF
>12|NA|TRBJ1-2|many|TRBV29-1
TGCAGCGTTGGGGGACGTGTCTATGGCTACACCTTC
CSVGGRVYGYTF
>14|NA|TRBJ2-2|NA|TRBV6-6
TGTGCCAGCGAGGCAGGGGAAGACACCGGGGAGCTGTTTTTT
CASEAGEDTGELFF
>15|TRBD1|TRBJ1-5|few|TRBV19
TGTGCCAGTAGAACGACAGGGGCGGGCAATCAGCCCCAGCATTTT
CASRTTGAGNQPQHF
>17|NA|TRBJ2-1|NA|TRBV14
TGTGCCAGCAGCCTTTACAGACAGGCCAGCTCCTACAATGAGCAGTTCTTC
CASSLYRQASSYNEQFF
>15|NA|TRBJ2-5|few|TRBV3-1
TGTGCCAGCAGCCAAGCCGTGGGACGGAGGGAGGCCCAGTACTTC
CASSQAVGRREAQYF
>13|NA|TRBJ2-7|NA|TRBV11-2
TGTGCCAGCAGCAGGGCAGGGTTCTACGAGCAGTACTTC
CASSRAGFYEQYF
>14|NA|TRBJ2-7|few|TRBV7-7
TGTGCTAGCAGCTTAAGCCCTGAATCCTACGAGCAGTACTTC
CASSLSPESYEQYF
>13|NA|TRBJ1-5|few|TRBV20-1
TGCAGTGCTAGGACGGGGAAATATCAGCCCCAGCATTTT
CSARTGKYQPQHF
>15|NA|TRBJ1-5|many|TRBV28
TGTGCCAGCAGTTTATCAGGCATCAGCAATCAGCCCCAGCATTTT
CASSLSGISNQPQHF
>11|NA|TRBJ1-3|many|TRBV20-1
TGCAGTGCTAGAATTGAAAACACCATATATTTT
CSARIENTIYF
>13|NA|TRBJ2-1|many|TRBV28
TGTGCCAGCAGTTTAAGGGGCCACAATGAGCAGTTCTTC
CASSLRGHNEQFF
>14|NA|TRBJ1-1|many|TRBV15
TGTGCCACCAGCGGCGATCCTAGAGGCACTGAAGCTTTCTTT
CATSGDPRGTEAFF
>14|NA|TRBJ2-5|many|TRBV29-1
TGCAGCGTTGAAGGGGAGTCGATACGGGAGACCCAGTACTTC
CSVEGESIRETQYF
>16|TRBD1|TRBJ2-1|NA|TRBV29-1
TGCAGCGTTGAAGATCTAGGGACAGGCTCCTACAATGAGCAGTTCTTC
CSVEDLGTGSYNEQFF
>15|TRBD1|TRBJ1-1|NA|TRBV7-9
TGTGCCAGCAGCTCCTGGGACAGACAAAACACTGAAGCTTTCTTT
CASSSWDRQNTEAFF
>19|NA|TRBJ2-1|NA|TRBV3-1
TGTGCCAGCAGCCATCGACAAGGCGGGGTAACAGCTCTATACAATGAGCAGTTCTTC
CASSHRQGGVTALYNEQFF
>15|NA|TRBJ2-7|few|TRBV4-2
TGTGCCAGCAGCCAGGACAACTCAATCAACTACGAGCAGTACTTC
CASSQDNSINYEQYF
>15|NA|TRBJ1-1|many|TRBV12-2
TGTGCAAGTCGCTTCCCCGGTACCCCAGAATCTGAAGCTTTCTTT
CASRFPGTPESEAFF
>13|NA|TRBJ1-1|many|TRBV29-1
TGCAGCGTTGCCCCCGGGACGTACACTGAAGCTTTCTTT
CSVAPGTYTEAFF
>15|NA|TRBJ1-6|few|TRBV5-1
TGCGCCAGCAGCTCCCAGGGTACGGGGAATTCACCCCTCCACTTT
CASSSQGTGNSPLHF
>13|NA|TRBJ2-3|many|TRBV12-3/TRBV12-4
TGTGCCAGCAGGGCAGAGGGTCCTAATACGCAGTATTTT
CASRAEGPNTQYF
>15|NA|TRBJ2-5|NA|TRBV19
TGTGCCACCCCCAGTCTCGGCAGGGGTAGAGAGACCCAGTACTTC
CATPSLGRGRETQYF
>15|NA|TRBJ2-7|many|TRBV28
TGTGCCAGCAGTCGCTTGGAGGGAAGATCCTACGAGCAGTACTTC
CASSRLEGRSYEQYF
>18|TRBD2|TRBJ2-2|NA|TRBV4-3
TGCGCCAGCAGCCAAGACGACTTCAAGCGGGGGTACGCCGGGGAGCTGTTTTTT
CASSQDDFKRGYAGELFF
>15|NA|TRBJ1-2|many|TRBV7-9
TGTGCCAGCAGCTTAGAGAACAGGGAGAGCTATGGCTACACCTTC
CASSLENRESYGYTF
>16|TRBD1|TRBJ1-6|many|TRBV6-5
TGTGCCAGCAGTTTTTTTCCGGGACAGGGGGAATCACCCCTCCACTTT
CASSFFPGQGESPLHF
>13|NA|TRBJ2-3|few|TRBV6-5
TGTGCCAGCAGTTACGGCGGGACAGATACGCAGTATTTT
CASSYGGTDTQYF
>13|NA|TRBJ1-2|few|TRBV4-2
TGTGCCAGCAGCCAAGACAGGAAGAGCGGCTACACCTTC
CASSQDRKSGYTF
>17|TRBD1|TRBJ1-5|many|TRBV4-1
TGCGCCAGCAGCCAGCCGACAGGGCGTAGTAGCAATCAGCCCCAGCATTTT
CASSQPTGRSSNQPQHF
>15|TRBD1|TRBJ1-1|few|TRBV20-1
TGCAGTGCTAGCGGGACAGGGGGTTGGGGCACTGAAGCTTTCTTT
CSASGTGGWGTEAFF
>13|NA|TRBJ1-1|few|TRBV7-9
TGTGCCAGCAGCGGAGACCTGAACACTGAAGCTTTCTTT
CASSGDLNTEAFF
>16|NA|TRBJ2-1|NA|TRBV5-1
TGCGCCAGCAGCTTGTCAGGGCGGGGTTACGACAATGAGCAGTTCTTC
CASSLSGRGYDNEQFF
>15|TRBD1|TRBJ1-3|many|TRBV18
TGTGCCAGCTCCACGGACAGGGACTCTGGAAACACCATATATTTT
CASSTDRDSGNTIYF
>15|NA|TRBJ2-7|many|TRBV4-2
TGTGCCAGCAGCCAAGACCTCAGGGGAGGAGACGAGCAGTACTTC
CASSQDLRGGDEQYF
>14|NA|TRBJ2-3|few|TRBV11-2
TGTGCCAGCAGCGCAACAGACGGGGGAGATACGCAGTATTTT
CASSATDGGDTQYF
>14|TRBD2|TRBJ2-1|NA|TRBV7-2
TGTGCCAGCAGCCCGGAAGGGACTAGCGGGGAGCAGTTCTTC
CASSPEGTSGEQFF
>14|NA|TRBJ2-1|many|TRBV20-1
TGCAGTGCTAGGGAATTCGGGAACTACAATGAGCAGTTCTTC
CSAREFGNYNEQFF
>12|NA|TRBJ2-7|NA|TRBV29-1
TGCAGCGTTGTACAATTCCCCTACGAGCAGTACTTC
CSVVQFPYEQYF
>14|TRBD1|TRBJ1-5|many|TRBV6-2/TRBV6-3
TGTGCCAGCAGTTACTCGACAGGGGCTCAGCCCCAGCATTTT
CASSYSTGAQPQHF
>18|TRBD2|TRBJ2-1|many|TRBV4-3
TGCGCCAGCAGCCAAGAGCCTAGCGGGGGGTCGAGGAGCAATGAGCAGTTCTTC
CASSQEPSGGSRSNEQFF
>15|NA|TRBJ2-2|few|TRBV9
TGTGCCAGCAGCGTATACGATAGGGGCACCGGGGAGCTGTTTTTT
CASSVYDRGTGELFF
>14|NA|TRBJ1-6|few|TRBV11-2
TGTGCCAGCAGCTTATATGGCGGGATTTCACCCCTCCACTTT
CASSLYGGISPLHF
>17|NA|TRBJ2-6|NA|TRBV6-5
TGTGCCAGCAGTTCCCCCCTAATTGGGTCTGGGGCCAACGTCCTGACTTTC
CASSSPLIGSGANVLTF
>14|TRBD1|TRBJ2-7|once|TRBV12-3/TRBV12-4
TGTGCCAGCAGCCGACAGGGGGTCTCCTGCGAGCAGTACTTC
CASSRQGVSCEQYF
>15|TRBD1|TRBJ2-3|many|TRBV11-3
TGTGCCAGCAGCTTACGACAGGGTTCGATAGATACGCAGTATTTT
CASSLRQGSIDTQYF
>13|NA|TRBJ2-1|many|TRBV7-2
TGTGCCAGCAGCTTAAGTGGTTTTAATGAGCAGTTCTTC
CASSLSGFNEQFF
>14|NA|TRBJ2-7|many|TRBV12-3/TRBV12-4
TGTGCCAGCAGTTCCCGCCAGCCAGCCTACGAGCAGTACTTC
CASSSRQPAYEQYF
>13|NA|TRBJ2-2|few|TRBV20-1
TGCAGTCTCCGGGCTGGGAACACCGGGGAGCTGTTTTTT
CSLRAGNTGELFF